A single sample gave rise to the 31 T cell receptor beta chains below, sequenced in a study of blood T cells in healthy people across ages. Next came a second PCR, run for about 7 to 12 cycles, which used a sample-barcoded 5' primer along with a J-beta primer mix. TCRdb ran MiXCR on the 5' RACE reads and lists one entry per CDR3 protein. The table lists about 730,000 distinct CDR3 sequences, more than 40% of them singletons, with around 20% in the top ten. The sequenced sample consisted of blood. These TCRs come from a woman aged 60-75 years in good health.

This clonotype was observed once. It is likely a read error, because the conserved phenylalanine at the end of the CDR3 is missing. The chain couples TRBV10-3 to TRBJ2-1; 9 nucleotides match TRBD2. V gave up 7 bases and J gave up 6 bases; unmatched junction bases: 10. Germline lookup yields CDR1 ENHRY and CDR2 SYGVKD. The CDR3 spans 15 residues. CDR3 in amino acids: CAINKGGGRGNEQFV. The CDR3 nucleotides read TGTGCCATCAATAAGGGCGGCGGGAGGGGCAATGAGCAGTTCGTC.

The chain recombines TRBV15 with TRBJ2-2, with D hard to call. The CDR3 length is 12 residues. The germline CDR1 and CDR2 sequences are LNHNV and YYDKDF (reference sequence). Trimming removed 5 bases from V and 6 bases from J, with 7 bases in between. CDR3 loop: CATSRYSGELFF. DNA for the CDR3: TGTGCCACCAGCCGTTATTCCGGGGAGCTGTTTTTT.

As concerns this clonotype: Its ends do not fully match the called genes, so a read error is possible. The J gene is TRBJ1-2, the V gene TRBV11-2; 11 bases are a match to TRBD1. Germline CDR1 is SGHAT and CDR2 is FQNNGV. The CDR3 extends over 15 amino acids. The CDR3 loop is CAGSQGQGGLGGYTF. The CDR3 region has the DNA TGTGCCGGCAGCCAGGGACAGGGGGGACTTGGTGGCTACACCTTC.

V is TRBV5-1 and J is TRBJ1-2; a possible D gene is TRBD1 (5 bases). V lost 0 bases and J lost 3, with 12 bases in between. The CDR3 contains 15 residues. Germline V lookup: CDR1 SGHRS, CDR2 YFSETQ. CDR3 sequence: CASSLEPGADYGYTF. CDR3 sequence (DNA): TGCGCCAGCAGCTTGGAGCCCGGGGCGGACTATGGCTACACCTTC.

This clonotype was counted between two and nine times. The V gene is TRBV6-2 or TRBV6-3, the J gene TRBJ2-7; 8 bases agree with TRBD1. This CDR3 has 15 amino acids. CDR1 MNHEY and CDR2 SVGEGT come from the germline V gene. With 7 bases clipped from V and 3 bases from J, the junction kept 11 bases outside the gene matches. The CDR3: CASTTRPGTGYEQYF. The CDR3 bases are TGTGCCAGCACTACCAGGCCCGGGACAGGCTACGAGCAGTACTTC.

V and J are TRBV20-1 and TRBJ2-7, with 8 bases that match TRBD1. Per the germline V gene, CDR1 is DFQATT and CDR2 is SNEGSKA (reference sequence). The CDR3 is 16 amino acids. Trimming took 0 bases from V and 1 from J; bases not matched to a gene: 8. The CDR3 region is CSARDFDRGVSYEQYF. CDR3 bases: TGCAGTGCTAGAGATTTTGACAGGGGAGTATCCTACGAGCAGTACTTC.

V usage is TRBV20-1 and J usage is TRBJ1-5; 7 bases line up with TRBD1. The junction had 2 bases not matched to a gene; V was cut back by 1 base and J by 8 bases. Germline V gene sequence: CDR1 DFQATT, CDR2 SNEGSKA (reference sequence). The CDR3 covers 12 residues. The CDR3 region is CSARAQGEPQHF. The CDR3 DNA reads TGCAGTGCTAGAGCGCAGGGGGAGCCCCAGCATTTT.

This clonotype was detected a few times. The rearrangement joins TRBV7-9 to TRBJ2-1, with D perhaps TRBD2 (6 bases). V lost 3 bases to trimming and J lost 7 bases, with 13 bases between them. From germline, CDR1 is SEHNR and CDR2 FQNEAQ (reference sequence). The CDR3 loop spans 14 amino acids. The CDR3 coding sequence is TGTGCCAGCAGCTTTAGCGGCCCCCTGAATGAGCAGTTCTTC. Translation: CASSFSGPLNEQFF.

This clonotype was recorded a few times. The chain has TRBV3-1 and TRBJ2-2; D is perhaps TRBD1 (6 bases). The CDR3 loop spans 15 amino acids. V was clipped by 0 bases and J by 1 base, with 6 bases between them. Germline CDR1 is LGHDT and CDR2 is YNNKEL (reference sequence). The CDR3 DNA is TGTGCCAGCAGCCAAGAGGACAGGAACACCGGGGAGCTGTTTTTT. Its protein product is CASSQEDRNTGELFF.

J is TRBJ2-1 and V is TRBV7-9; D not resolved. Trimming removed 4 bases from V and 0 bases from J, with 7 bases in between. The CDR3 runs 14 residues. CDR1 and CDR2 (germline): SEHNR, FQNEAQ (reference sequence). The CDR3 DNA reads TGTGCCAGCAGCTCGGATGGCTCCTACAATGAGCAGTTCTTC. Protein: CASSSDGSYNEQFF. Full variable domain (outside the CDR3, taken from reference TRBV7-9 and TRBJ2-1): DTGVSQNPRHKITKRGQNVTFRCDPISEHNRLYWYRQTLGQGPEFLTYFQNEAQLEKSRLLSDRFSAERPKGSFSTLEIQRTEQGDSAMYLCASSSDGSYNEQFFGPGTRLTVL.

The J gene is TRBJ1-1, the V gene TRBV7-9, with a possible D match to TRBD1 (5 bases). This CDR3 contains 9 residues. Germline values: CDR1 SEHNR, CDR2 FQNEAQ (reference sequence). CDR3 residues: CGGGTEAFF. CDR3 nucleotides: TGTGGCGGGGGCACTGAAGCTTTCTTT. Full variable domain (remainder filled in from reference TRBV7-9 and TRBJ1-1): DTGVSQNPRHKITKRGQNVTFRCDPISEHNRLYWYRQTLGQGPEFLTYFQNEAQLEKSRLLSDRFSAERPKGSFSTLEIQRTEQGDSAMYLCGGGTEAFFGQGTRLTVV.

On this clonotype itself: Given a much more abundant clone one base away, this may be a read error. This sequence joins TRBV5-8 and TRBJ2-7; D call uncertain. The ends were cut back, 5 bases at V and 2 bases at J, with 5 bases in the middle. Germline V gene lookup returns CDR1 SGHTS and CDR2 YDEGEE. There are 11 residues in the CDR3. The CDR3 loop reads CASRLTYEQYF. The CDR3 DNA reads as TGTGCCAGCAGGTTAACCTACGAGCAGTACTTC.

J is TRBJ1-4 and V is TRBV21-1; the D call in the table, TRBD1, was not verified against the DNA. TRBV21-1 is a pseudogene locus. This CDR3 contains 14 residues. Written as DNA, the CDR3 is TGTGCCAGCATCCCGGAGGGGGGGAATGAAAAACTGTTTTTT. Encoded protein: CASIPEGGNEKLFF.

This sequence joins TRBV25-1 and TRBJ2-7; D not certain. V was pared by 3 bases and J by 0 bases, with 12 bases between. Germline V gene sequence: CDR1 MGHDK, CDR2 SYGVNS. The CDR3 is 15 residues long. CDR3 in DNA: TGTGCCAGCAGTGACCCGGCCACCAGCTCCTACGAGCAGTACTTC. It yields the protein CASSDPATSSYEQYF.

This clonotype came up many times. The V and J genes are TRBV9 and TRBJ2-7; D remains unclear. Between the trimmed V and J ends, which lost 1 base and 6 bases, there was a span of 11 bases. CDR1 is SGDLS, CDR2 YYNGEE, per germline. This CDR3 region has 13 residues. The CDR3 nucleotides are TGTGCCAGCAGCGTACGGCAGGCCGCCGAGCAGTACTTC. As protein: CASSVRQAAEQYF.

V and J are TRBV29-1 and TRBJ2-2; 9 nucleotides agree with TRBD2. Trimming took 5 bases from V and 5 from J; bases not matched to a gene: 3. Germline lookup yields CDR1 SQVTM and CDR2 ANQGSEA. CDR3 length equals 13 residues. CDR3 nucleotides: TGCAGCGTTAGGACTAGCGAGACCGGGGAGCTGTTTTTT. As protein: CSVRTSETGELFF.

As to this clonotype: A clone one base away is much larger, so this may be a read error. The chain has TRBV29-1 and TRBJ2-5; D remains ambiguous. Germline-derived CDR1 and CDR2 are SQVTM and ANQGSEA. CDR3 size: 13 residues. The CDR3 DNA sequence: TGCAACGTTCAACTCTTTGCGGTGGACCTGCAGTACTTC. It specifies CNVQLFAVDLQYF.

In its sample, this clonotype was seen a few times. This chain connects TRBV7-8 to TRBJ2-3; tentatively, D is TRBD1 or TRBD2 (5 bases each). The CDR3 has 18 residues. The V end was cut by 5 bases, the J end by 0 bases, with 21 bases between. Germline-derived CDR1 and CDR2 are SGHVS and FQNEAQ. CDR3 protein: CASSVSRDQRTSTDTQYF. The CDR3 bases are TGTGCCAGCAGCGTCTCCCGGGACCAGAGGACTAGCACAGATACGCAGTATTTT.

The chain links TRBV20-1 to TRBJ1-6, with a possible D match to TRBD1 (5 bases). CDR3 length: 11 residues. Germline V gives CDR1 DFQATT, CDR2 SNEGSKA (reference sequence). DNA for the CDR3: TGCAGGACAGCAGATAATTCACCCCTCCACTTT. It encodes CRTADNSPLHF.

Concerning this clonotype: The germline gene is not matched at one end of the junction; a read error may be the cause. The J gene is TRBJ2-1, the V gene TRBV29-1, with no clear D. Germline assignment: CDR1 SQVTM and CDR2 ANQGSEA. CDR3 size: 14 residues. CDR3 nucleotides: TGCAGCGTTGGCGTAGTACGTTCCTACAGTGAGCAGTTCTTC. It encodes CSVGVVRSYSEQFF.

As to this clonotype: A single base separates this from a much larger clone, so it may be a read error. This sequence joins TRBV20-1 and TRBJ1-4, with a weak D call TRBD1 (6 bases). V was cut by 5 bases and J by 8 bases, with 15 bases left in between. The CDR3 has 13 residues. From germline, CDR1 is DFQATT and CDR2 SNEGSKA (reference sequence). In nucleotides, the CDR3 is TGCAGTGCTGCCCCGGGGGGCTGGGAAAAACTGTTTTTT. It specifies CSAAPGGWEKLFF.

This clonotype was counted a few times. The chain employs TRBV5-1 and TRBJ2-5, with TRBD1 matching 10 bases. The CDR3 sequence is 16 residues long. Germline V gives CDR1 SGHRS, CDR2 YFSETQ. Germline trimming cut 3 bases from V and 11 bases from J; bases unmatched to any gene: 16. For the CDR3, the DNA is TGCGCCAGCAGCTCGGCGTGGACAGGGGGTCACAATGAGCAGTACTTC. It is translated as CASSSAWTGGHNEQYF.

CDR3 DNA: TGCAGTAGCCGGGACAGAGACTACAATGAGCAGTACTTC. Its protein product is CSSRDRDYNEQYF. The chain joins TRBV29-1 to TRBJ2-7, with 7 bases lining up with TRBD1. Germline V gene lookup returns CDR1 SQVTM and CDR2 ANQGSEA. The CDR3 sequence is 13 residues long.

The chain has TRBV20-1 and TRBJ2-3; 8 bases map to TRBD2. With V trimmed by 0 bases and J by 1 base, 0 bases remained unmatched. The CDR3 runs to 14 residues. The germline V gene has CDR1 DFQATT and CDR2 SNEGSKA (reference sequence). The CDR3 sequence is CSARETSGTDTQYF. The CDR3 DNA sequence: TGCAGTGCTAGAGAGACTAGCGGCACAGATACGCAGTATTTT.

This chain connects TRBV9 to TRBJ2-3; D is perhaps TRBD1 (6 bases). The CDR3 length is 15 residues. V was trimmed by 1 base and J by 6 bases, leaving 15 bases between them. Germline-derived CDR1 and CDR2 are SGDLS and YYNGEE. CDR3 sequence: CASSVSAGTTDTQYF. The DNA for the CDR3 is TGTGCCAGCAGCGTATCGGCAGGGACAACGGATACGCAGTATTTT. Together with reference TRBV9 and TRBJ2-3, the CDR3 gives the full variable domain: DSGVTQTPKHLITATGQRVTLRCSPRSGDLSVYWYQQSLDQGLQFLIQYYNGEERAKGNILERFSAQQFPDLHSELNLSSLELGDSALYFCASSVSAGTTDTQYFGPGTRLTVL.

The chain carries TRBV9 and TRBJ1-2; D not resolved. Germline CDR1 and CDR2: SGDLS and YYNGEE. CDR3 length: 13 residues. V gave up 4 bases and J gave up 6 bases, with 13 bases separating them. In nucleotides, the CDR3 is TGTGCCAGCAGCCCGCAGGAGAACCATGGCTACACCTTC. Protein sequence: CASSPQENHGYTF.

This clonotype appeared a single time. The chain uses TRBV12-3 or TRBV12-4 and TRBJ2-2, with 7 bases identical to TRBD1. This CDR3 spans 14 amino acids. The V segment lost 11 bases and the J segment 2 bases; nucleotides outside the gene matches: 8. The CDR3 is CAGNRGLNTGELFF. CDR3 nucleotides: TGTGCCGGTAACAGGGGCCTTAACACCGGGGAGCTGTTTTTT.

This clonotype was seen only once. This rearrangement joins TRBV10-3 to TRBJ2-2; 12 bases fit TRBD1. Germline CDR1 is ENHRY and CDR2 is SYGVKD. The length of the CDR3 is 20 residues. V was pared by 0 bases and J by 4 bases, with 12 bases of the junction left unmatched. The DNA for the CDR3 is TGTGCCATCAGTGAGTCGACAACGGGACAGGGGGCCGGCTCCACCGGGGAGCTGTTTTTT. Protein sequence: CAISESTTGQGAGSTGELFF.

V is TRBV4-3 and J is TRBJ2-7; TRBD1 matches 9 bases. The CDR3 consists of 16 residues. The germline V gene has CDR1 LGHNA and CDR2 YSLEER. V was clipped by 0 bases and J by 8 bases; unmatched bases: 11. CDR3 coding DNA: TGCGCCAGCAGCCAAGATTGGAGACAGGGGGGCCACAAGCAGTACTTC. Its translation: CASSQDWRQGGHKQYF.

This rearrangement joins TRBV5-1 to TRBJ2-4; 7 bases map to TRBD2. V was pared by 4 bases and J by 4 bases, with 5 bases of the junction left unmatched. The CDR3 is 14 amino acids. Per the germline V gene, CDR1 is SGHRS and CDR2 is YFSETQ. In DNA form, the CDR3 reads TGCGCCAGCAGCCCCCCGGGACTAAAAAACATTCAGTACTTC. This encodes CASSPPGLKNIQYF.

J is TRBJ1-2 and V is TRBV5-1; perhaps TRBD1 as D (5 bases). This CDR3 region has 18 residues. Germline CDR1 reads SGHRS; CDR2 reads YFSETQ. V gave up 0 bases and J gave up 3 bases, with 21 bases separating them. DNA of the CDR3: TGCGCCAGCAGCTTGGCCGTTAGCTCGGGGGTGAACCACTATGGCTACACCTTC. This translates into CASSLAVSSGVNHYGYTF.